This T cell receptor (beta chain) was captured by sequencing in a study of GPR56 and killer-like receptors on CD4 memory cells (dated by TCRdb to between 2018 and 2020). Describing the broader study: According to the study's proposal, human CD4+ memory T-cell differentiation and cytokine production potential are marked by the progressive acquisition of KLRB1, KLRG1, GPR56 and then KLRF1. The healthy blood donors were described in the study as age-matched to the liver disease patients, whose median age was around 73 years.

Before TCRbeta sequencing, fluorescence-activated cell sorting was used to enrich five KLR/GPR56-defined CD4+ populations. To test a linear memory differentiation pathway, TCRbeta repertoires were sequenced from five CD4+ T-cell subsets defined by expression of KLRB1, KLRG1, GPR56 and KLRF1. TCR-sequenced cells came from peripheral blood of healthy control individuals, reported as five donors in the TCRbeta analysis figure. Heparinized peripheral blood was collected, and every sample was processed within one hour of retrieval. To isolate peripheral blood mononuclear cells, blood was diluted 1:2 in PBS and put through Biocoll density gradient centrifugation at room temperature. Before flow sorting, CD4+ T cells were magnetically enriched from freshly isolated PBMCs using anti-CD4 MicroBeads. A BD FACSAria II was used to sort CD4+ T cells, enriched from the PBMCs of healthy donors, according to marker expression. For surface staining, the researchers used Miltenyi Biotec antibodies: anti-KLRB1 clone 191B8, anti-KLRF1 clone 4A4.D10 and anti-KLRG1 clone REA261.

Beyond this particular receptor, the publication reports: TCR repertoire overlap was especially strong between late populations 4 and 5, and population 3 also partly overlapped. Clones dominating late populations 4 and 5 were also found in early populations 1 and 2, which the authors took as evidence for linear differentiation. Clonal frequency started low in the marker-negative population and rose progressively along the proposed pathway, while TCRbeta diversity decreased accordingly. Rather than covering full repertoires, the diversity and similarity analyses were limited to the 100 most expanded clones in each population.

The reads were generated on an Illumina HiSeq 2500. For construction of sequencing libraries, the recombined TCRbeta locus was amplified according to a previously published PCR protocol. On the study's bioinformatics: Reads whose average quality score was below 30 were removed, and the reads that remained were processed with IMSEQ. Clonotypes were defined by Vbeta gene, Jbeta gene and CDR3 amino acid sequence. To quantify how much the repertoires of different populations overlapped, the Morisita-Horn index was computed on the top 100 expanded clones. Renyi diversity profiles calculated on the top 100 expanded clones were used to assess clonal diversity. Following TCRdb reprocessing, every CDR3 protein sequence forms one entry, and DNA is not provided. TCRdb, rather than the study authors, made the V and J calls. The table for this sample lists around 2,000 distinct CDR3 sequences. Of the sample, about 4.1% falls within the top ten clones.

For CDR1 and CDR2, the germline V gene (reference sequence) lists DFQATT and SNEGSKA. The cysteine opens and the phenylalanine closes a CDR3 of 14 amino acids. DNA was not recorded. Points on this clonotype: There is no known antigen for this receptor.

The chain links TRBV20-1 with TRBJ1-5. This TCR was sampled from a human donor in good health. Input material: memory CD4+ T cells from blood. The CDR3 protein sequence reads: CSAVRAGSNQPQHF.